The 5 T cell receptor beta chains below all came from one sample that was sequenced in a study of T cell repertoires in cytomegalovirus infection. TCRdb re-called the reads through MiXCR, storing one row per CDR3 protein. This table has roughly 720,000 distinct CDR3 sequences, 35% appearing once. Sequencing used PBMCs. The receptors here all came from a human donor in good health (CMV status not recorded). Some clones in this sample may be carry-over from other donors' samples.

This chain joins TRBV2 and TRBJ1-6, with D perhaps matching TRBD1 (5 bases). Germline V gene sequence: CDR1 SNHLY, CDR2 FYNNEI. This CDR3 spans 14 amino acids. V gave up 0 bases and J gave up 5 bases, with 5 bases separating them. The CDR3 DNA reads as TGTGCCAGCAGTGAAGCGGGGGATAATTCACCCCTCCACTTT. Protein: CASSEAGDNSPLHF.

This clonotype was seen repeatedly, ten times or more. The genes are TRBV12-3 or TRBV12-4 and TRBJ1-4; unclear D gene. With 5 bases removed from V and 5 bases from J, the gap between germline ends came to 12 bases. The CDR3 has 14 residues. CDR3 protein: CASSTEMGNEKLFF. DNA for the CDR3: TGTGCCAGCAGTACGGAAATGGGAAATGAAAAACTGTTTTTT.

This chain connects TRBV2 to TRBJ1-5; weak D call: TRBD1 (5 bases). The CDR3 runs 17 residues. Germline CDR1 SNHLY, CDR2 FYNNEI. Trimming took off 0 bases at V and 2 bases at J, with 14 bases between the two ends. The CDR3 here is CASSEAGVLGGNQPQHF. The CDR3 DNA follows: TGTGCCAGCAGTGAAGCGGGGGTATTAGGGGGCAATCAGCCCCAGCATTTT. The variable domain in full, with the rest retrieved from reference TRBV2 and TRBJ1-5, is EPEVTQTPSHQVTQMGQEVILRCVPISNHLYFYWYRQILGQKVEFLVSFYNNEISEKSEIFDDQFSVERPDGSNFTLKIRSTKLEDSAMYFCASSEAGVLGGNQPQHFGDGTRLSIL.

The V and J genes are TRBV20-1 and TRBJ2-7, with TRBD2 matching 11 bases. There are 14 residues in the CDR3. V lost 0 bases and J lost 4; bases outside the gene matches: 2. Germline V gene lookup returns CDR1 DFQATT and CDR2 SNEGSKA (reference sequence). CDR3 in amino acids: CSAREASGRYEQYF. The CDR3 DNA reads as TGCAGTGCTAGAGAGGCTAGCGGGAGGTACGAGCAGTACTTC.

This chain joins TRBV11-1 and TRBJ2-1; D gene uncertain. CDR1 and CDR2 from the germline V gene are SGHAT and FQDESV (reference sequence). The CDR3 length is 12 residues. Trimming stripped 3 bases from V and 10 bases from J, with 10 bases between. The CDR3 sequence: CASSLLPYEQFF. CDR3 sequence (DNA): TGTGCCAGCAGCTTGTTGCCGTACGAGCAGTTCTTC.